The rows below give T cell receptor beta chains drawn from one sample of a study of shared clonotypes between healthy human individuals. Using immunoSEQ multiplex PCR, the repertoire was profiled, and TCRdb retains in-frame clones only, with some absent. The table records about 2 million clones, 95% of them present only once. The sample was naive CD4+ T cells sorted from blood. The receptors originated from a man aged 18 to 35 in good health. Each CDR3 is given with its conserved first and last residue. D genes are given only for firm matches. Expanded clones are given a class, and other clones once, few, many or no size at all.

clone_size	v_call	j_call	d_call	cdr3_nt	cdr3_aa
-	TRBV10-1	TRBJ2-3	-	TGCGCCAGCAGGGATACGCAGTATTTT	CASRDTQYF
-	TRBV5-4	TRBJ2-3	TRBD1	TGTGCCAGCAGTAAGGGGGCTGGAGATACGCAGTATTTT	CASSKGAGDTQYF
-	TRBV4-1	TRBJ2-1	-	TGCGCCAGCAGCCAAGGAACCAATGAGCAGTTCTTC	CASSQGTNEQFF
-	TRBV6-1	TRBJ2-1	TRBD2	TGTGCCAGCAGTGGGACTAGCGGGACCCCCTCCTACAATGAGCAGTTCTTC	CASSGTSGTPSYNEQFF
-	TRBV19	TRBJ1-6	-	TGTGCCAGTACCCTCTCGGGGAATTCACCCCTCCACTTT	CASTLSGNSPLHF
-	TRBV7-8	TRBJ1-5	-	TGTGCCAGCAGCTTGAGTGGGAATCAGCCCCAGCATTTT	CASSLSGNQPQHF
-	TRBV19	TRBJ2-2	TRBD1	TGTGCCAGTCATCTTAGGACAGGGAAGGACACCGGGGAGCTGTTTTTT	CASHLRTGKDTGELFF
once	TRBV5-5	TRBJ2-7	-	TGTGCCAGCAGCATAACAGGAGCTTCCTACGAGCAGTACTTC	CASSITGASYEQYF
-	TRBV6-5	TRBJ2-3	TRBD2	TGTGCCAGCAGACCTAGCGGGGGGGTCGGTACGCAGTATTTT	CASRPSGGVGTQYF
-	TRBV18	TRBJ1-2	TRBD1	TGTGCCAGCTCACCGATGGACAGGGACTATGGCTACACCTTC	CASSPMDRDYGYTF
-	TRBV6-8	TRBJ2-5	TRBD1	TGTGCCAGCAGACCCCCGGGACAGGGTCTTCGGGAGCAGTACTTC	CASRPPGQGLREQYF
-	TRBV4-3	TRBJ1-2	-	TGCGCCAGCAGCCAAGAAAGGTCCTATGGCTACACCTTC	CASSQERSYGYTF
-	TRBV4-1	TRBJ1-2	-	TGCGCCAGCAGCCTCCAACCCGCTGAAGGTGGCTACACCTTC	CASSLQPAEGGYTF
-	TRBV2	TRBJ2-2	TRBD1	TGTGCCAGCAGCGACCGGGACAGGGGATCCACCGGGGAGCTGTTTTTT	CASSDRDRGSTGELFF
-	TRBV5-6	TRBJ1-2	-	TGTGCCAGCAGCTCTAGAGGGTCCTATGGCTACACCTTC	CASSSRGSYGYTF
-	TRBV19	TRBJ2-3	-	TGTGCCAGTAGTAGCCGGACCCTAAAGGGCACAGATACGCAGTATTTT	CASSSRTLKGTDTQYF
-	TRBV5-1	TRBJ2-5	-	TGCGCCAGCAGCGCCGATGTTCTGGAGACCCAGTACTTC	CASSADVLETQYF
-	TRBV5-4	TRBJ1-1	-	TGTGCCAGCAGCTTGGTTGATTTGAACACTGAAGCTTTCTTT	CASSLVDLNTEAFF
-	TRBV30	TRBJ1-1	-	TGTGCCTGGACGGGGGGGGTCAACACTGAAGCTTTCTTT	CAWTGGVNTEAFF
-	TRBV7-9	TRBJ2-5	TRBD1	TGTGCCAGTACCCGGGGGGACAGGGAAGAGACCCAGTACTTC	CASTRGDREETQYF
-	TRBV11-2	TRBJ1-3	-	TGTGCCAGCAGCCAAACAGTAAACACCATATATTTT	CASSQTVNTIYF
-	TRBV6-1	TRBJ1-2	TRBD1	TGTGCCAGCAGAGAGACAGGGGGGGATTCCTATGGCTACACCTTC	CASRETGGDSYGYTF
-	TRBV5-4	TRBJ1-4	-	TGTGCCAGCAGCGCAGGGTCGACTAATGAAAAACTGTTTTTT	CASSAGSTNEKLFF
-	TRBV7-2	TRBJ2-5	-	TGTGCCAGCAGCTTAGTGGTGGAGGAGACCCAGTACTTC	CASSLVVEETQYF
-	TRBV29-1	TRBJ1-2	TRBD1	TGCAGCGCCGGACAGGGGGCGCAGGCTGGCTACACCTTC	CSAGQGAQAGYTF
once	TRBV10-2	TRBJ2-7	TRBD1	TGCGCCAGCAGAAGGACAGGGGTTTACGAGCAGTACTTC	CASRRTGVYEQYF
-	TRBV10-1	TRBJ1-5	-	TGCGCCAGCTCCGCTCCCGGGCAGCCCCAGCATTTT	CASSAPGQPQHF
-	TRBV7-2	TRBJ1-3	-	TGTGCCAGCAGCCGGGGCCGGATCTCTGGAAACACCATATATTTT	CASSRGRISGNTIYF
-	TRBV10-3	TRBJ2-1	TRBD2	TGTGCCATCAGTGAGGGAGCGGGAGGTCCCTACAATGAGCAGTTCTTC	CAISEGAGGPYNEQFF
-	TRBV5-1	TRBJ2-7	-	TGCGCCAGCAGCTTGGGCGGGGGCCCTGGCTACGAGCAGTACTTC	CASSLGGGPGYEQYF
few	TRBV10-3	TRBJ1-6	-	TGTGCCATCAGTGGTGTCAGTGGCACATTCCTCCACTTT	CAISGVSGTFLHF
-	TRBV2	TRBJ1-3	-	TGTGCCAGCAGTGAAGGTGGAACATGGCAGAGAAACACCATATATTTT	CASSEGGTWQRNTIYF
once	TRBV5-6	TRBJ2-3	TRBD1	TGTGCCAGCAGCCCGGGACAGGGCATAACAGATACGCAGTATTTT	CASSPGQGITDTQYF
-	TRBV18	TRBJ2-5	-	TGTGCCAGCTCACCAGGATTAGGGCAGGGAGAGACCCAGTACTTC	CASSPGLGQGETQYF
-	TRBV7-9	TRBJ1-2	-	TGTGCCAGCAGCACCCGACAGTCCCCATATGGCTACACCTTC	CASSTRQSPYGYTF
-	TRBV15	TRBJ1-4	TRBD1	TGTGCCACCAGCAGAAGACGGACAGGGACGGTTGGTAATGAAAAACTGTTTTTT	CATSRRRTGTVGNEKLFF
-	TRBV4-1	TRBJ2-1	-	TGCGCCAGCAGCCAAGGTCCCTTCTACAATGAGCAGTTCTTC	CASSQGPFYNEQFF
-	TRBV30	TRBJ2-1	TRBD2	TGTGCCTGGAGATCAAGCGGGGGGGCTGGTGAGCAGTTCTTC	CAWRSSGGAGEQFF
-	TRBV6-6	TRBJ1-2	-	TGTGCCAGCAGCCTTGACAGGAACTATGGCTACACCTTC	CASSLDRNYGYTF
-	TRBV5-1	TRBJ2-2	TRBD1	TGCGCCAGCGAACGACAGGGACCAAACACCGGGGAGCTGTTTTTT	CASERQGPNTGELFF
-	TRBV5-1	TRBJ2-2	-	TGCGCCAGCAGCATGGTGGAGGCGAACACCGGGGAGCTGTTTTTT	CASSMVEANTGELFF
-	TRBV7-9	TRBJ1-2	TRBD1	TGTGCCAGCAGCCCTGGGACAGTACATGGCTACACCTTC	CASSPGTVHGYTF
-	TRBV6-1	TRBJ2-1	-	TGTGCCAGCAGTGAGAGGGTCCTCCTGCCGCAGTTCTTC	CASSERVLLPQFF
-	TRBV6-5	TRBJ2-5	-	TGTGCCAGCAGTCCGGGGACAACCCAAGAGACCCAGTACTTC	CASSPGTTQETQYF
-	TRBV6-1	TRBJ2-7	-	TGTGCCAGCAGTGAAGTGCGGAGCGGTGGGTACGAGCAGTACTTC	CASSEVRSGGYEQYF
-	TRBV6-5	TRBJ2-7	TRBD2	TGTGCCAGCAGTTCCGGGACTAGCGGGAGAATCCACGAGCAGTACTTC	CASSSGTSGRIHEQYF
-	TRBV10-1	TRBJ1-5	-	TGCGCCAGCAGTGAGTCCCCAAAGGGGCCCCAGCATTTT	CASSESPKGPQHF
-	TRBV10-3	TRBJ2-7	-	TGTGCCACCGACGAGGGGGGCGAGCAGTACTTC	CATDEGGEQYF
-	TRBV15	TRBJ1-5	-	TGTGCCACCAGCAGAGATGGACGGGATCAGCCCCAGCATTTT	CATSRDGRDQPQHF
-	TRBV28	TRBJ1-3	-	TGTGCCAGCAGTTTGGCCTCATGGAGCTCTGGAAACACCATATATTTT	CASSLASWSSGNTIYF
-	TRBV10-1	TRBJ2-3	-	TGCGCCAGCAGTTCTCCCGGGACTTGGCGGCAGTATTTT	CASSSPGTWRQYF
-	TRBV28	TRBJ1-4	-	TGTGCCAGCAGCCCCCGGGGGCGAAGTAATGAAAAACTGTTTTTT	CASSPRGRSNEKLFF
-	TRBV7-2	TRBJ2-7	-	TGTGCCAGCAGCTTAGTTTCCAGCGGGTCCTCCTACGAGCAGTACTTC	CASSLVSSGSSYEQYF
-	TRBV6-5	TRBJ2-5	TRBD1	TGTGCCAGCCGTCGGGGACAGCTGTACCAAGAGACCCAGTACTTC	CASRRGQLYQETQYF
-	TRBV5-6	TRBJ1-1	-	TGTGCCAGCAGCTGGGCCCATATTGAGGGCACTGAAGCTTTCTTT	CASSWAHIEGTEAFF
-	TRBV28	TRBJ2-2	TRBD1	TGTGCCAGCAGTTTAGCCGGGACAGGGAACACCGGGGAGCTGTTTTTT	CASSLAGTGNTGELFF
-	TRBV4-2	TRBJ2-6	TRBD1	TGTGCCAGCAGCCAAGCCTCCCAGGGGGCCCGTCTCTCTGGGGCCAACGTCCTGACTTTC	CASSQASQGARLSGANVLTF
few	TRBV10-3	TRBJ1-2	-	TGTGCCATCAGTGGTCAGGGTTTCGATGGCTACACCTTC	CAISGQGFDGYTF
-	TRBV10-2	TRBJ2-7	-	TGCGCCAGCAGTGAGTCGGGTCGGATGATCGACGAGCAGTACTTC	CASSESGRMIDEQYF